The 32 T cell receptor beta chains in this list originate from one sample, sequenced in a study of response to subunit inactivated influenza vaccine. In TCRdb, the RT-PCR reads were re-called with MiXCR into one record per CDR3 protein. The table records some 500,000 distinct CDR3 sequences, approximately 13% of them present only once. The sample here was PBMCs from blood, taken 40 to 50 days after vaccination. The receptor source for this set is a man in his forties or fifties who received an inactivated influenza vaccine.

J is TRBJ1-5 and V is TRBV30, with no clear D. The germline gives CDR1 GTSNPN, CDR2 SVGIG (reference sequence). The CDR3 runs 13 residues. V gave up 7 bases and J gave up 0 bases, with 10 bases separating them. CDR3 DNA: TGTGCCTATCAGGTAGATAGCAATCAGCCCCAGCATTTT. This gives the protein CAYQVDSNQPQHF. The full variable domain, in which reference TRBV30 and TRBJ1-5 provide the parts outside the CDR3, is SQTIHQWPATLVQPVGSPLSLECTVEGTSNPNLYWYRQAAGRGLQLLFYSVGIGQISSEVPQNLSASRPQDRQFILSSKKLLLSDSGFYLCAYQVDSNQPQHFGDGTRLSIL.

This clonotype was observed at least ten times. The genes are TRBV7-8 and TRBJ2-1; D is uncertain. The CDR3 consists of 11 residues. Germline lookup yields CDR1 SGHVS and CDR2 FQNEAQ. V was shortened by 5 bases and J by 6 bases, with 5 bases between the two germline ends. The CDR3 DNA sequence: TGTGCCAGCAGCCAAATCAATGAGCAGTTCTTC. Translation gives CASSQINEQFF. Using reference TRBV7-8 and TRBJ2-1 for the parts outside the CDR3, the full variable domain is GAGVSQSPRYKVAKRGQDVALRCDPISGHVSLFWYQQALGQGPEFLTYFQNEAQLDKSGLPSDRFFAERPEGSVSTLKIQRTQQEDSAVYLCASSQINEQFFGPGTRLTVL.

This clonotype was found a few times. The rearrangement uses TRBV7-9 and TRBJ2-5, with TRBD2 matching 10 bases. V shed 6 bases and J 2 bases; nucleotides not matched to a gene: 6. CDR1 and CDR2 from the germline V gene are SEHNR and FQNEAQ (reference sequence). CDR3 length equals 15 residues. The CDR3 DNA sequence: TGTGCCAGCAGACCCTTTAGCGGGGGGCAAGAGACCCAGTACTTC. This sequence encodes CASRPFSGGQETQYF.

This clonotype was detected a few times. J is TRBJ2-3 and V is TRBV29-1; D gene uncertain. Germline V lookup: CDR1 SQVTM, CDR2 ANQGSEA. The CDR3 totals 14 residues. V was cut by 5 bases and J by 6 bases, with 18 bases left in between. The CDR3 here is CSVRRLGNTDTQYF. CDR3 in DNA: TGCAGCGTTCGACGACTCGGAAACACGGATACGCAGTATTTT.

This clonotype showed up many times. The CDR3 nucleotides are TGCAGTGCTAGAACCGGGGTGGCCTTCCATGAGCAGTTCTTC. This sequence encodes CSARTGVAFHEQFF. The rearrangement uses TRBV20-1 and TRBJ2-1; weak D call: TRBD2 (5 bases). CDR3 size: 14 residues. Per germline, CDR1 DFQATT and CDR2 SNEGSKA (reference sequence). The V end was cut by 2 bases, the J end by 8 bases, with 16 bases between.

There are many counts of this clonotype. The chain recombines TRBV4-1 with TRBJ1-1; D gene uncertain. Between the trimmed V and J ends, which lost 4 bases and 1 base, there was a span of 10 bases. The germline V gene encodes CDR1 MGHRA and CDR2 YSYEKL. The CDR3 is 14 amino acids. Here the CDR3 reads CASSRLWGNTEAFF. CDR3 nucleotides: TGCGCCAGCAGCCGGCTTTGGGGGAACACTGAAGCTTTCTTT.

This clonotype was observed at least ten times. The chain joins TRBV7-2 to TRBJ1-1, with D perhaps TRBD1 (5 bases). From germline, CDR1 is SGHTA and CDR2 FQGNSA. This CDR3 has 15 residues. Trimming shortened V by 1 base and J by 5 bases, and 14 bases separated the two germline ends. The DNA of the CDR3 is TGTGCCAGCAGCTTAGAGCAGGGATTGGCGACTGAAGCTTTCTTT. Its translation: CASSLEQGLATEAFF.

This clonotype was observed a few times. V is TRBV4-3 and J is TRBJ2-3, with TRBD1 as a possible D gene (6 bases). V shed 6 bases and J shed 0 bases, with 13 bases lying between them. The germline V gene has CDR1 LGHNA and CDR2 YSLEER. This CDR3 has 15 residues. The DNA of the CDR3 is TGCGCCAGCAGAACAGGGTTAACTAGCACAGATACGCAGTATTTT. Amino acid sequence: CASRTGLTSTDTQYF.

Ten or more counts support this clonotype. The rearrangement joins TRBV4-3 to TRBJ2-1; 8 nucleotides align to TRBD1. Germline loops: CDR1 LGHNA, CDR2 YSLEER. The J segment lost 6 bases and the V segment lost 0 bases, leaving 7 bases of the junction unmatched. The CDR3 length is 16 residues. For the CDR3, the DNA is TGCGCCAGCAGCCAAGATCGGACAGGGTTTCTCAATGAGCAGTTCTTC. It codes for CASSQDRTGFLNEQFF.

The chain links TRBV5-1 to TRBJ2-5; no reliable D call. The CDR3 is 12 residues long. Germline-derived CDR1 and CDR2 are SGHRS and YFSETQ. Trimming left V 4 bases short and J 3 bases short, with 7 bases between. This CDR3 reads CASSRNEETQYF. The CDR3 DNA reads as TGCGCCAGCAGCCGGAATGAAGAGACCCAGTACTTC.

This chain joins TRBV9 and TRBJ1-2, with TRBD1 as a possible D gene (6 bases). Looked up from germline, CDR1 is SGDLS and CDR2 is YYNGEE. The CDR3 spans 17 residues. The V and J ends lost 0 bases and 1 base respectively, with 16 bases between them. The CDR3 sequence: CASSVEGVATGNYGYTF. The CDR3 region has the DNA TGTGCCAGCAGCGTAGAGGGGGTCGCGACCGGTAACTATGGCTACACCTTC.

This clonotype has at least ten counts. V gene TRBV6-2 or TRBV6-3 combines with J gene TRBJ2-7; D possibly corresponds to TRBD1 (6 bases). V lost 0 bases and J 0 bases, leaving 15 bases between the germline ends. Per germline, CDR1 MNHEY and CDR2 SVGEGT. There are 17 residues in the CDR3. Here the CDR3 DNA reads TGTGCCAGCAGTTACTCGACGCGGAGCAGGGGCTCCTACGAGCAGTACTTC. It specifies CASSYSTRSRGSYEQYF.

V and J are TRBV7-2 and TRBJ2-4; a weak D match, TRBD2 (5 bases). V lost 5 bases to trimming and J lost 9 bases, with 14 bases between them. CDR1 and CDR2 (germline): SGHTA, FQGNSA. This CDR3 is built from 13 residues. The CDR3 region is CASSPDYGSIQYF. Here the CDR3 DNA reads TGTGCCAGCAGCCCTGACTATGGGTCCATTCAGTACTTC.

This clonotype was observed a few times. This chain uses TRBV4-2 with TRBJ2-3; possibly TRBD1 for D (6 bases). The length of the CDR3 is 15 residues. Germline loops: CDR1 LGHNA, CDR2 YNFKEQ. Trimming shortened V by 3 bases and J by 4 bases, and 14 bases separated the two germline ends. The CDR3 loop is CASSHNTGYSDTQYF. In nucleotides, the CDR3 is TGTGCCAGCAGCCATAACACAGGGTACTCAGATACGCAGTATTTT.

In its sample, this clonotype was seen a few times. The rearrangement uses TRBV6-2 or TRBV6-3 and TRBJ2-1, with 12 positions matching TRBD1. This CDR3 has 15 amino acids. CDR1 and CDR2 from the germline V gene are MNHEY and SVGEGT. With 7 bases clipped from V and 6 bases from J, the junction kept 7 bases outside the gene matches. The CDR3 is CASTAGTGGINEQFF. CDR3 nucleotides: TGTGCCAGCACCGCCGGGACAGGGGGCATCAATGAGCAGTTCTTC.

The rearrangement uses TRBV29-1 and TRBJ2-3; D is ambiguous. This CDR3 comprises 12 residues. CDR1 and CDR2 from the germline V gene are SQVTM and ANQGSEA. Trimming removed 4 bases from V and 3 bases from J, with 8 bases in between. In DNA, the CDR3 is TGCAGCGTTGTCCTATTAACAGATACGCAGTATTTT. It is translated as CSVVLLTDTQYF.

This clonotype has more than one count but fewer than ten. The chain is built from TRBV5-1 and TRBJ2-2; possible D gene TRBD2, 6 bases. The V and J ends lost 3 bases and 5 bases respectively, with 11 bases between them. Germline-derived CDR1 and CDR2 are SGHRS and YFSETQ. CDR3 size: 14 residues. In nucleotides, the CDR3 is TGCGCCAGCAGCTCCTGGGAGGATACCGGGGAGCTGTTTTTT. Residues: CASSSWEDTGELFF.

The chain joins TRBV24-1 to TRBJ2-2; TRBD1 is a possible D gene (5 bases). CDR1 is KGHDR and CDR2 is SFDVKD in the germline V gene. The germline V and J ends were trimmed by 0 bases and 7 bases, with 5 bases remaining between them. This CDR3 region has 13 residues. The CDR3 DNA reads TGTGCCACCAGTGATTTGCAGGGCGGGGAGCTGTTTTTT. Protein sequence: CATSDLQGGELFF.

The chain carries TRBV12-3 or TRBV12-4 and TRBJ2-1, with 12 bases fitting TRBD2. V lost 5 bases and J lost 1; bases outside the gene matches: 9. The CDR3 is 18 residues long. The CDR3: CASSPLAGGPGSYNEQFF. The DNA of the CDR3 is TGTGCCAGCAGTCCTCTAGCGGGAGGGCCGGGGTCCTACAATGAGCAGTTCTTC.

The rearrangement joins TRBV12-3 or TRBV12-4 to TRBJ2-1, with a weak D call TRBD1 (6 bases). The V gene lost 6 bases and the J gene lost 8 bases, with 14 bases spanning the gap. The CDR3 has 13 residues. The DNA of the CDR3 is TGTGCCAGCAGGCCGTTGGGGGCCGATGAGCAGTTCTTC. It translates to CASRPLGADEQFF.

This clonotype was observed a handful of times. This chain uses TRBV7-2 with TRBJ2-5, with TRBD1 as a possible D gene (5 bases). The CDR3 length is 14 residues. From germline, CDR1 is SGHTA and CDR2 FQGNSA. Deletions cut 5 bases from V and 3 bases from J, with 13 bases between. The CDR3 reads CASSPQTGKETQYF. Written as DNA, the CDR3 is TGTGCCAGCAGCCCTCAAACAGGAAAAGAGACCCAGTACTTC.

The chain links TRBV9 to TRBJ2-1; TRBD1 matches 7 bases. The germline CDR1 and CDR2 sequences are SGDLS and YYNGEE. The CDR3 totals 13 residues. The V gene end was trimmed by 3 bases and the J gene end by 8 bases; junction bases not matched to a gene: 5. The CDR3 spells CASSADRADEQFF. CDR3 nucleotide sequence: TGTGCCAGCAGCGCCGACAGGGCCGATGAGCAGTTCTTC.

Comment on this clonotype: One end of the junction varies from germline; a read error may be responsible. The genes are TRBV20-1 and TRBJ2-2; 7 nucleotides agree with TRBD1. The CDR3 totals 17 residues. CDR1 is DFQATT, CDR2 SNEGSKA, per germline (reference sequence). CDR3 amino acids: CCARDFRRQGSTGELFF. CDR3 coding DNA: TGCTGTGCTAGAGATTTCCGACGACAGGGAAGCACCGGGGAGCTGTTTTTT.

The genes are TRBV3-1 and TRBJ2-6, with 8 bases that match TRBD2. J gave up 2 bases and V 6 bases, and 6 bases lay outside the gene matches. Per the germline V gene, CDR1 is LGHDT and CDR2 is YNNKEL (reference sequence). CDR3 size: 16 residues. In nucleotides, the CDR3 is TGTGCCAGCAGTCGGGGGGGAGCTACTGGGGCCAACGTCCTGACTTTC. Translated: CASSRGGATGANVLTF.

The chain has TRBV2 and TRBJ2-7; possible D gene TRBD1, 5 bases. This CDR3 contains 14 residues. Trimming removed 4 bases at V and 2 bases at J, with 12 bases between. CDR1 SNHLY and CDR2 FYNNEI come from the germline V gene. CDR3 nucleotide sequence: TGTGCCAGCAGTGGGCTTACAGGCACCTACGAGCAGTACTTC. Residues: CASSGLTGTYEQYF. Filled out from reference TRBV2 and TRBJ2-7, the complete variable domain reads EPEVTQTPSHQVTQMGQEVILRCVPISNHLYFYWYRQILGQKVEFLVSFYNNEISEKSEIFDDQFSVERPDGSNFTLKIRSTKLEDSAMYFCASSGLTGTYEQYFGPGTRLTVT.

This clonotype appeared once. The chain is built from TRBV12-3 or TRBV12-4 and TRBJ2-7, with 10 bases fitting TRBD1. Trimming took 6 bases from V and 2 from J; bases not matched to a gene: 4. This CDR3 spans 14 amino acids. The CDR3, as DNA: TGTGCCAGCAGGGAGACAGGGGGCCCCTACGAGCAGTACTTC. This gives the protein CASRETGGPYEQYF.

As to this clonotype: The junction differs from germline at one of its ends, possibly a read error. This CDR3 is CCARDYWGLAGNNEQFF. CDR3 DNA: TGCTGTGCTAGAGATTATTGGGGACTAGCGGGCAACAATGAGCAGTTCTTC. The V and J genes are TRBV20-1 and TRBJ2-1, with 12 bases aligning to TRBD2. Germline V CDR1 and CDR2: DFQATT, SNEGSKA (reference sequence). The CDR3 contains 17 residues.

Concerning this clonotype: One junction end disagrees with the germline gene, perhaps due to a read error. This sequence joins TRBV18 and TRBJ1-3; D is uncertain. The germline CDR1 and CDR2 sequences are KGHSH and LQKENI. The CDR3 runs 17 residues. The CDR3 region is CASSAPGLSASGNTIYF. In nucleotides, the CDR3 is TGTGCCAGCTCAGCACCCGGACTGTCAGCCTCTGGAAACACCATATATTTT.

V is TRBV7-6 and J is TRBJ2-5; possibly TRBD2 for D (6 bases). V was trimmed by 4 bases and J by 2 bases, leaving 14 bases between them. This CDR3 has 15 residues. Germline lookup yields CDR1 SGHVS and CDR2 FNYEAQ. This CDR3 is CASSSEGRAQETQYF. CDR3 DNA: TGTGCCAGCAGCTCGGAGGGCCGAGCGCAAGAGACCCAGTACTTC.

The rearrangement uses TRBV4-3 and TRBJ2-1; D is uncertain. The V and J ends lost 0 bases and 7 bases respectively, with 16 bases between them. This CDR3 is built from 16 residues. CDR1 LGHNA and CDR2 YSLEER come from the germline V gene. The DNA of the CDR3 is TGCGCCAGCAGCCAAGATTGGCGACTGCTAAAAAATGAGCAGTTCTTC. Protein sequence: CASSQDWRLLKNEQFF.

This clonotype has a count of ten or more. The chain employs TRBV29-1 and TRBJ2-1; the D gene is possibly TRBD1 (6 bases). The CDR3 extends over 17 amino acids. V lost 5 bases and J lost 0, with 20 bases in between. The germline CDR1 and CDR2 sequences are SQVTM and ANQGSEA. CDR3 sequence: CSVILYRDKSSYNEQFF. The CDR3 DNA follows: TGCAGCGTTATTCTCTACCGGGACAAGAGCTCCTACAATGAGCAGTTCTTC.

The gene calls are TRBV4-1 and TRBJ2-3, with D tentatively TRBD1 (5 bases). Per germline, CDR1 MGHRA and CDR2 YSYEKL. This CDR3 has 15 amino acids. Trimming shortened V by 0 bases and J by 1 base, and 8 bases separated the two germline ends. The CDR3 spells CASSQEGHGTDTQYF. The CDR3 bases are TGCGCCAGCAGCCAAGAGGGGCACGGCACAGATACGCAGTATTTT.